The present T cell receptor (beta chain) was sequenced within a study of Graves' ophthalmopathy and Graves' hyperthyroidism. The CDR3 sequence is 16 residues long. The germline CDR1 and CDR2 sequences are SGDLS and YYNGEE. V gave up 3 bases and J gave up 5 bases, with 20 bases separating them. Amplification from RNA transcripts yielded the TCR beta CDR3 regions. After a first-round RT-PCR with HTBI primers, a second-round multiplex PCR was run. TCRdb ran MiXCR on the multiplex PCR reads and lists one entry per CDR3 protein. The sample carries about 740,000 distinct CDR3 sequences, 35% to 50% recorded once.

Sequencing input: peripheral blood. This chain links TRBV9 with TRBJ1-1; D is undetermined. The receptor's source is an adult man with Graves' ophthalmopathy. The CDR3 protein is CASSDNTGELGTEAFF. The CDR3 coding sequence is TGTGCCAGCAGCGACAACACCGGGGAGCTGGGTACTGAAGCTTTCTTT.